This T cell receptor (beta chain) came from a study of T-cell reconstitution after alpha-beta-depleted transplantation in children. V lost 6 bases, J lost 3 bases, and 8 bases stayed unmatched. Germline CDR1 and CDR2: DFQATT and SNEGSKA (reference sequence). The CDR3 loop spans 14 amino acids. The authors prepared the TCRbeta library with unique molecular identifiers. TCRdb called the PCR reads again in MiXCR, with one record for every CDR3 protein. Of some 81,000 distinct CDR3 sequences listed, roughly 14% are singletons. This rearrangement joins TRBV20-1 to TRBJ1-2, with TRBD1 identical over 9 bases. The sample consisted of PBMCs, mostly from graft donor cells, taken 180 days after TCRalphabeta/CD19-depleted stem cell transplant. The TCR sequence derives from a male patient aged 2-15 years who had a stem cell transplant for acute lymphoblastic leukemia, so the T cells may come from the graft donor. The CDR3 DNA sequence: TGCAGTGCCCACAGGGGGCCGGGGTACTATGGCTACACCTTC. It is translated as CSAHRGPGYYGYTF.